What follows is one T cell receptor beta chain and its context. Germline trimming cut 5 bases from V and 5 bases from J; bases unmatched to any gene: 1. The CDR3 length is 14 residues. In germline, CDR1 is SGDLS, CDR2 YYNGEE. The data were taken from a study of blood T cell repertoires in COVID-19. Study summary: PBMCs, B-cell-depleted T cells, or T cells were the source of the cDNA or gDNA that made up the material.

TCRdb's table, derived via immunoSEQ multiplex PCR, lists solely in-frame clones and lacks some. The sample shows 150,000 to 200,000 clones, 65% to 85% of them seen only once. Participants, 18 to 89 years old, spanned about two dozen US areas. This chain connects TRBV9 to TRBJ1-6, with TRBD1 identical over 10 bases. Sample: PBMCs or T cells enriched from blood (not recorded which). The clonotype originates from a woman between 50 and 59 years old in a cohort exposed to, infected with or recovered from COVID-19 (not recorded which). This CDR3 reads CASRGTGDNSPLHF. DNA of the CDR3: TGTGCCAGCAGAGGGACAGGGGATAATTCACCCCTCCACTTT.